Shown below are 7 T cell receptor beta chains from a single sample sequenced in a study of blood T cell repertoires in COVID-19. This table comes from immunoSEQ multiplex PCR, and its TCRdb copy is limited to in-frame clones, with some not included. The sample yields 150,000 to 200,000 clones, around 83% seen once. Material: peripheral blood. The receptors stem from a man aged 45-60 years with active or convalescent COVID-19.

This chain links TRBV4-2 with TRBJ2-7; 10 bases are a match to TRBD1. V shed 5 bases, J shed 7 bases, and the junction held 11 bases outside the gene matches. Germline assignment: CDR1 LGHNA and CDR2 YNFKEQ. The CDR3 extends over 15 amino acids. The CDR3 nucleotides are TGTGCCAGCAGCGTTTCCGGGACAGGGGTGGGTGAGCAGTACTTC. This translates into CASSVSGTGVGEQYF.

This CDR3 is CASSGREGRRETQYF. The DNA of the CDR3 is TGTGCCAGCAGCGGACGAGAGGGAAGGAGAGAGACCCAGTACTTC. The J gene is TRBJ2-5, the V gene TRBV7-2; a weak D match, TRBD2 (5 bases). V was pared by 5 bases and J by 4 bases, with 17 bases between. Germline assignment: CDR1 SGHTA and CDR2 FQGNSA. This CDR3 comprises 15 residues.

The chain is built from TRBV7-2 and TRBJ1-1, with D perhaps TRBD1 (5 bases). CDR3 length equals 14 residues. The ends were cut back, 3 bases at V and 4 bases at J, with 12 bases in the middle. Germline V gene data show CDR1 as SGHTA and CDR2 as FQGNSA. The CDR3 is CASSLGLGGTEAFF. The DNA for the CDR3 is TGTGCCAGCAGCTTGGGTTTGGGGGGCACTGAAGCTTTCTTT.

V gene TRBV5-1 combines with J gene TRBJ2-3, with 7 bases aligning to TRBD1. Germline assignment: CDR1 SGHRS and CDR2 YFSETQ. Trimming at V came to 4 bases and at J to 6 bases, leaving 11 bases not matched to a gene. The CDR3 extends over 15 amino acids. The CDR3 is CASSPGPPQGDTQYF. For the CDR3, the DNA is TGCGCCAGCAGCCCGGGACCGCCACAGGGGGATACGCAGTATTTT.

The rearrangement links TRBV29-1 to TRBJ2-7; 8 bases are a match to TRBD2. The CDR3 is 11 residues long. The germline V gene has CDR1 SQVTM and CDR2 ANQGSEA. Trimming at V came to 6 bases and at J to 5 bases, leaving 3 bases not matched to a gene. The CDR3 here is CSVTGGDEQYF. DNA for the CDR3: TGCAGCGTAACGGGAGGGGACGAGCAGTACTTC.

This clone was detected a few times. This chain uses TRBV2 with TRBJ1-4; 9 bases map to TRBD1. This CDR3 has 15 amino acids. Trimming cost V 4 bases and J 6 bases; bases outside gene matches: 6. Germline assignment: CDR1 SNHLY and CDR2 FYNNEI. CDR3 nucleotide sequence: TGTGCCAGCAGTGTTACAGGGGGCGCATATGAAAAACTGTTTTTT. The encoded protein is CASSVTGGAYEKLFF.

In DNA form, the CDR3 reads TGTGCCAGTAGTATTGGAGGACTAGCGTTGAACGAGCAGTACTTC. Translated: CASSIGGLALNEQYF. The chain uses TRBV19 and TRBJ2-7, with 9 bases fitting TRBD2. This CDR3 has 15 amino acids. With 3 bases clipped from V and 5 bases from J, the junction kept 8 bases outside the gene matches. Germline V lookup: CDR1 LNHDA, CDR2 SQIVND (reference sequence).